The table lists the clone carrying this T cell receptor beta chain with many counts. Its matching antigen is unknown. The time point here: newly diagnosed GD, antithyroid drugs for less than 3 months. RNA from PBMCs was the source of the TCR library. A blood draw put roughly 10 milliliters of peripheral blood into EDTA tubes. The record originates from a study of regulatory T cells in long-lasting Graves disease. Study results and limitations: Gene preferences differed: TRBV28, TRBJ1-2, TRBJ2-5 in persistent cases.

This CDR3 comprises 14 residues. V shed 6 bases and J 5 bases; nucleotides not matched to a gene: 6. The germline CDR1 and CDR2 sequences are SGHNT and YENEEA. Sequencing libraries for TCR beta were prepared with iRepertoire HTBI primers and Arm-PCR of CDR3 regions. TCRdb reprocessed the multiplex PCR reads with MiXCR, giving one entry per CDR3 protein. Of 350,000 to 550,000 distinct CDR3 sequences in the sample, about 15% were seen once. These sequences were also reported in another study, on T cells in Graves' hyperthyroidism and ophthalmopathy. In that study: Stable disease denoted Graves' hyperthyroidism without ophthalmopathy progression within 18 months. Model output signaled ophthalmopathy a median around 6.9 months ahead of onset.

Sample: peripheral blood mononuclear cells (PBMCs), taken at new diagnosis, from a patient treated with antithyroid drugs. The TCR comes from a woman between 25 and 40 years old with Graves disease. V gene TRBV11-3 combines with J gene TRBJ2-5; the match to TRBD2 covers 10 bases. Written as DNA, the CDR3 is TGTGCCAGCAGAAGCGGGAGGGCCGGGGAGACCCAGTACTTC. Its translation: CASRSGRAGETQYF.